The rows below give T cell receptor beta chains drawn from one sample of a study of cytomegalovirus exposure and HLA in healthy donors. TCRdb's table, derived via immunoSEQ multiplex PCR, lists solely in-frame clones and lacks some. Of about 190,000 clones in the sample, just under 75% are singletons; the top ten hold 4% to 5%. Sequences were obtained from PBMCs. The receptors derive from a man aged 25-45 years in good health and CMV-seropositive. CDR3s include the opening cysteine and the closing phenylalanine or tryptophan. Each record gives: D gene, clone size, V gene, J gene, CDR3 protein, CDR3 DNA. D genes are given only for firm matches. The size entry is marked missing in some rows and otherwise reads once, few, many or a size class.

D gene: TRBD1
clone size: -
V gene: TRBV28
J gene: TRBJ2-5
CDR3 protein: CASRQGQETQYF
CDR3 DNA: TGTGCCAGCCGACAGGGCCAAGAGACCCAGTACTTC

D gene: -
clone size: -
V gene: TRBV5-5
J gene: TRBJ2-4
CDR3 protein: CASSFPGYENIQYF
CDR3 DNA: TGTGCCAGCAGCTTCCCCGGGTATGAAAACATTCAGTACTTC

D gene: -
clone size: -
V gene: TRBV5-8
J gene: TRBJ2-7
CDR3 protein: CASSWRDLPSYEQYF
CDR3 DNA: TGTGCCAGCAGCTGGAGGGACTTACCCTCCTACGAGCAGTACTTC

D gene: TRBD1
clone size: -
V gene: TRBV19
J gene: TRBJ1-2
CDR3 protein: CASSIEQGAPRPYGYTF
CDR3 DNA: TGTGCCAGTAGTATAGAGCAGGGGGCCCCCCGGCCCTATGGCTACACCTTC

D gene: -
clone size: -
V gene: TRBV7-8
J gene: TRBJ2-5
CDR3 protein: CASAKSGRRAVETQYF
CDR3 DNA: TGTGCCAGCGCGAAGTCGGGCCGGCGGGCGGTCGAGACCCAGTACTTC

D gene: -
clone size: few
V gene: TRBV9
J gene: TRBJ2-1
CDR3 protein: CASSVAGQNEQFF
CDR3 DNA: TGTGCCAGCAGCGTAGCGGGTCAAAATGAGCAGTTCTTC

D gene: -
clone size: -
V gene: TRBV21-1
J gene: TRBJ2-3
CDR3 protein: CASRAGGAPDTQYF
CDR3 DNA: TGTGCCAGCAGAGCGGGAGGGGCCCCAGATACGCAGTATTTT

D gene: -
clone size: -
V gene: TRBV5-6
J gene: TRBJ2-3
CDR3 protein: CASSLGARGDLTDTQYF
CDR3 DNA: TGTGCCAGCAGCTTGGGGGCGCGGGGTGATCTCACAGATACGCAGTATTTT

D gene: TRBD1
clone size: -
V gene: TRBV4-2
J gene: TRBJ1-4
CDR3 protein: CASSHPDRGRDEKLFF
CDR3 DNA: TGTGCCAGCAGCCACCCGGACAGGGGTAGGGATGAAAAACTGTTTTTT

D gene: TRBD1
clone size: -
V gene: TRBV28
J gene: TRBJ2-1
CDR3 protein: CASSSFGGQGSNYNEQFF
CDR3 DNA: TGTGCCAGCAGCAGTTTTGGGGGACAGGGATCTAACTACAATGAGCAGTTCTTC

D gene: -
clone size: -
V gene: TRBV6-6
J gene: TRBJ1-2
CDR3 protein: CASSYGQNYGYTF
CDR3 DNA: TGTGCCAGCAGTTACGGCCAGAACTATGGCTACACCTTC

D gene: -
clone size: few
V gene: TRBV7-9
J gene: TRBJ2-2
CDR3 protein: CASGGGAGELTTTGELFF
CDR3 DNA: TGTGCCAGCGGAGGGGGGGCAGGGGAATTGACGACCACCGGGGAGCTGTTTTTT

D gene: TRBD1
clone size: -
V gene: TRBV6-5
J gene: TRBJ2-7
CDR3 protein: CASSYAGQGAYYF
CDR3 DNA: TGTGCCAGCAGTTACGCCGGACAGGGGGCATATTACTTC

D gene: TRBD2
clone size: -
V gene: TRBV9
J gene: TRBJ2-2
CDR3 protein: CASSAGLAGPGELFF
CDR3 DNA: TGTGCCAGCAGCGCGGGACTAGCGGGGCCCGGGGAGCTGTTTTTT

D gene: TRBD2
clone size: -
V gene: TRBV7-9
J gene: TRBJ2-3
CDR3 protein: CASSRAPAGVTDTQYF
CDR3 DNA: TGTGCCAGCAGCCGAGCGCCAGCGGGAGTCACAGATACGCAGTATTTT

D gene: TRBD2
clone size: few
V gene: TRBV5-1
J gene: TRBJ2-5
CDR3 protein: CASTPSGRTYQETQYF
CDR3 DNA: TGCGCCAGCACCCCTAGCGGGAGGACTTACCAAGAGACCCAGTACTTC

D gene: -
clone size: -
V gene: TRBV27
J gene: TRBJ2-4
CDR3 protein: CASFFPRAGSAKNIQYF
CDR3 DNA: TGTGCCAGCTTCTTCCCCCGGGCAGGGTCTGCCAAAAACATTCAGTACTTC

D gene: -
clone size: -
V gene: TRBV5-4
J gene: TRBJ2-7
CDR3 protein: CASSLGRIGEVREQYF
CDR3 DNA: TGTGCCAGCAGCCTGGGGCGGATAGGGGAGGTGAGGGAGCAGTACTTC

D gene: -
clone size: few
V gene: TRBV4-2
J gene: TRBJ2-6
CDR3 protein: CASSQSPGANVLTF
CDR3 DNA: TGTGCCAGCAGCCAATCTCCGGGGGCCAACGTCCTGACTTTC

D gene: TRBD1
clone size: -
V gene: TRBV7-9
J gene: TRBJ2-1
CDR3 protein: CASSSAGGNEQFF
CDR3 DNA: TGTGCCAGCAGCTCTGCAGGGGGCAATGAGCAGTTCTTC

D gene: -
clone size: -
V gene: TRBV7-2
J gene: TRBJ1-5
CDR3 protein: CASSDSSSNQPQHF
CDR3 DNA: TGTGCCAGCAGCGACAGTTCTAGCAATCAGCCCCAGCATTTT

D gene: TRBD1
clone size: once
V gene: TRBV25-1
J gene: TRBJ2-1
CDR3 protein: CASTDQDGQGPIF
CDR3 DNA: TGTGCCAGCACCGACCAGGATGGACAGGGGCCAATCTTC

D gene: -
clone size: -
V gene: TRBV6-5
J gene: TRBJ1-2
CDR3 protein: CASSPSRETGYTF
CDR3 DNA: TGTGCCAGCAGTCCGAGCCGGGAGACTGGCTACACCTTC

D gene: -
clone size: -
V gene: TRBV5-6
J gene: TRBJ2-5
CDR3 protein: CASSTLGAQYF
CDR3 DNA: TGTGCCAGCAGCACCTTAGGGGCCCAGTACTTC

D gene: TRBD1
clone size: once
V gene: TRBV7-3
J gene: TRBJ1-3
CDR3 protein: CASSLGQATSGNTIYF
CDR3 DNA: TGTGCCAGCAGCCTGGGACAGGCGACTTCTGGAAACACCATATATTTT

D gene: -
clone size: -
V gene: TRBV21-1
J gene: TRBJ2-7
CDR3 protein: CASSKRGGCEQYF
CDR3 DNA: TGTGCCAGCAGCAAAAGAGGCGGGTGCGAGCAGTACTTC

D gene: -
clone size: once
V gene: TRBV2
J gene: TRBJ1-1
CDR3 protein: CASRRSYMNTEAFF
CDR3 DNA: TGTGCCAGCCGGAGGAGTTACATGAACACTGAAGCTTTCTTT

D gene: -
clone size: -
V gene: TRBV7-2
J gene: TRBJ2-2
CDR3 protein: CASSFRGTRTGELFF
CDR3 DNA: TGTGCCAGCAGCTTTCGGGGGACGCGGACCGGGGAGCTGTTTTTT